This T cell receptor (beta chain) originates from a study of CD8 T cells in Susac syndrome. Random-hexamer reverse transcription was applied to roughly 0.5 to 1 ug RNA. Amplification of TCR beta CDR3 spanned 54 Vbeta and 13 Jbeta via immunoSEQ multiplex PCR. TCRdb re-derived calls from the immunoSEQ multiplex PCR reads in MiXCR, one entry per CDR3 protein. The data contain fewer than 250,000 distinct CDR3 sequences, under 95% of them singletons. Germline CDR1 and CDR2: LNHDA and SQIVND (reference sequence). The CDR3 loop spans 13 amino acids. As regards this clonotype: Antigen unknown. A read error may produce the germline difference seen at one junction end.

Study conclusions and caveats: Individuals included in the TCR sequencing and HLA analysis were acknowledged by the study to be relatively few in number.

CD8+ and CD4+ T cells taken from blood had their TCR beta sequenced. TEMRA cells were FACS-enriched, unlike CD8+ and CD4+ T cells, which were negatively isolated. This sequence originates from a human donor in good health. Sequencing input: CD4+ T cells from PBMCs. V gene TRBV19 combines with J gene TRBJ1-6, with D uncertain. The CDR3 region is CASRVDGNSPLHF. As DNA, the CDR3 is TGTGCCAGTAGGGTGGATGGTAATTCCCCCCTCCACTTT.